This T cell receptor (beta chain) was captured in a study of blood T cell repertoires in COVID-19. Across the study: The study drew acute and convalescent COVID-19 samples from the United States, Italy and Spain.

Under the authors' procedure: The authors estimated nucleated cell counts from reference gene primer amplification. TCRdb keeps only in-frame clones here, not all; method: immunoSEQ multiplex PCR. That table gives V, J and clone size, and the DNA gave D and trimming. The sample lists under 200,000 clones, 79% occurring once. V was pared by 4 bases and J by 0 bases, with 9 bases between. Germline V lookup: CDR1 WNHNN, CDR2 SYGVQD (reference sequence). CDR3 length: 15 amino acids. Sequencing was done on a sample of peripheral blood. The TCR was taken from a woman in her sixties or seventies with COVID-19, enrolled during active disease. V and J are TRBV10-1 and TRBJ2-2; D unclear. CDR3 loop: CASSAGGANTGELFF. Written as DNA, the CDR3 is TGCGCCAGCAGTGCCGGCGGAGCGAACACCGGGGAGCTGTTTTTT.